The present TCR beta chain was sequenced within a study of T cell responses to AZD1222 COVID-19 vaccine. V lost 5 bases and J lost 3, with 11 bases in between. This CDR3 has 13 residues. CDR1 and CDR2 (germline): MNHEY, SVGAGI. This table comes from immunoSEQ multiplex PCR, and its TCRdb copy is limited to in-frame clones, with some not included. The repertoire holds roughly 120,000 clones, with 70% to 90% as singletons. This clone was observed many times. Sequenced here: peripheral blood, sampled on day 0 of AZD1222 vaccination. The chain joins TRBV6-5 to TRBJ2-7; no clear D. The origin of this receptor is an adult in good health. The CDR3 sequence: CASSRAGNYEQYF. DNA of the CDR3: TGTGCCAGCAGTAGAGCAGGCAACTACGAGCAGTACTTC.